A single sample is the source of the 21 T cell receptor beta chains below, sequenced in a study of T-cell memory formation after mild COVID-19. MiXCR, applied by TCRdb to the 5' RACE reads, yields one record per CDR3 protein. The sample records under 110,000 distinct CDR3 sequences, 12% being singletons. The sample comprised PBMCs or a T cell subset sorted from them (not recorded which). Every receptor here comes from an adult woman who had mild COVID-19 (a few samples of this study predate the infection). Cell type and time point are not known.

This rearrangement joins TRBV15 to TRBJ1-1, with 9 bases matching TRBD1. V dropped 2 bases and J dropped 0; count of bases not matched to a gene: 4. This CDR3 has 16 residues. Germline lookup yields CDR1 LNHNV and CDR2 YYDKDF (reference sequence). This chain's CDR3 is CATSRTGTGLNTEAFF. Written as DNA, the CDR3 is TGTGCCACCAGCAGAACCGGGACAGGGCTGAACACTGAAGCTTTCTTT.

This clonotype has a handful of counts. The chain has TRBV24-1 and TRBJ2-7; perhaps TRBD2 as D (6 bases). The germline gives CDR1 KGHDR, CDR2 SFDVKD. CDR3 length: 17 residues. The V end lost 3 bases, the J end lost 0 bases, and 17 bases lay between the germline ends. The CDR3 region is CATSDEHSGPSSYEQYF. The CDR3 nucleotides read TGTGCCACCAGTGATGAACATAGCGGTCCCAGCTCCTACGAGCAGTACTTC.

This clonotype occurred a few times. The chain couples TRBV20-1 to TRBJ2-3; the match to TRBD2 covers 8 bases. Germline CDR1 reads DFQATT; CDR2 reads SNEGSKA (reference sequence). CDR3 length: 14 residues. The V gene end was trimmed by 0 bases and the J gene end by 7 bases; junction bases not matched to a gene: 6. CDR3 bases: TGCAGTGCTAGAGATACTAGCGGCTCCAATACGCAGTATTTT. Amino acid sequence: CSARDTSGSNTQYF.

This clonotype was detected only a few times. The rearrangement links TRBV29-1 to TRBJ1-1; TRBD1 agrees at 7 bases. The CDR3 is 14 amino acids. The junction had 8 bases not matched to a gene; V was cut back by 3 bases and J by 4 bases. CDR1 is SQVTM and CDR2 is ANQGSEA in the germline V gene. CDR3 in amino acids: CSVDDLGQSTEAFF. As DNA, the CDR3 is TGCAGCGTTGATGACCTGGGACAGAGCACTGAAGCTTTCTTT.

This sequence joins TRBV25-1 and TRBJ1-2; maybe TRBD1 (5 bases). Trimming shortened V by 1 base and J by 5 bases, and 14 bases separated the two germline ends. Germline CDR1 MGHDK, CDR2 SYGVNS. The CDR3 sequence is 15 residues long. The CDR3 nucleotides are TGTGCCAGCAGTGAATGGCAGGGTTCCATTTATGGCTACACCTTC. Protein: CASSEWQGSIYGYTF.

The chain recombines TRBV30 with TRBJ2-1, with TRBD2 matching over 11 bases. The CDR3 contains 14 residues. Unmatched junction bases numbered 7, after V lost 4 bases and J lost 8 bases. Germline V gene lookup returns CDR1 GTSNPN and CDR2 SVGIG (reference sequence). The CDR3 coding sequence is TGTGCCTGGAATAGCGGGGGGGCCGGGGATGAGCAGTTCTTC. It is translated as CAWNSGGAGDEQFF.

This clonotype was recorded a few times. This chain links TRBV7-3 with TRBJ2-1; D ambiguous. CDR1 SGHTA and CDR2 FQGTGA come from the germline V gene. There are 13 residues in the CDR3. Deletions cut 4 bases from V and 0 bases from J, with 4 bases between. The CDR3 spells CASSWSSYNEQFF. The CDR3 DNA reads as TGTGCCAGCAGCTGGAGCTCCTACAATGAGCAGTTCTTC.

This clonotype was seen a handful of times. V usage is TRBV7-3 and J usage is TRBJ2-5; 9 bases agree with TRBD2. J lost 5 bases, V lost 5 bases, and 12 bases had no gene match. There are 16 residues in the CDR3. Germline CDR1 and CDR2: SGHTA and FQGTGA. CDR3 coding DNA: TGTGCCAGCAGCCCGGCCGGCGGGGGGGTTCGTGAGACCCAGTACTTC. It codes for CASSPAGGGVRETQYF.

This clonotype was detected a few times. The rearrangement joins TRBV4-1 to TRBJ1-6, with TRBD1 identical over 8 bases. Germline-derived CDR1 and CDR2 are MGHRA and YSYEKL. The CDR3 has 17 residues. V gave up 1 base and J gave up 2 bases; unmatched junction bases: 4. CDR3 protein: CASSQVAGGAYNSPLHF. CDR3 nucleotides: TGCGCCAGCAGCCAAGTTGCAGGGGGCGCCTATAATTCACCCCTCCACTTT.

This clonotype appeared a few times. The chain uses TRBV4-1 and TRBJ2-3, with a weak D call TRBD1 (6 bases). Germline V lookup: CDR1 MGHRA, CDR2 YSYEKL. V gave up 4 bases and J gave up 0 bases, with 8 bases separating them. The CDR3 is made up of 14 amino acids. CDR3 nucleotides: TGCGCCAGCAGCCGAACAGGGAGCACAGATACGCAGTATTTT. Translating it yields CASSRTGSTDTQYF.

The chain recombines TRBV7-7 with TRBJ2-5, with unresolved D. The CDR3 covers 15 residues. The V gene lost 1 base and the J gene lost 2 bases, with 11 bases spanning the gap. CDR1 and CDR2 (germline): SSHAT, FNYEAQ (reference sequence). In DNA form, the CDR3 reads TGTGCCAGCAGCTTAGTACCAGAGCCTCAAGAGACCCAGTACTTC. This encodes CASSLVPEPQETQYF.

This clonotype came up a few times. The rearrangement uses TRBV7-8 and TRBJ2-1; 7 bases agree with TRBD1. The CDR3 length is 15 residues. The ends lost 5 bases at V and 12 bases at J; junction bases unmatched: 16. The germline V gene has CDR1 SGHVS and CDR2 FQNEAQ. CDR3 nucleotides: TGTGCCAGCAGCCTAGACAGGGTGGGCCTTGTAGGGCAGTTCTTC. This codes for CASSLDRVGLVGQFF.

In its sample, this clonotype was seen a few times. The chain joins TRBV2 to TRBJ2-5; D not certain. CDR3 length: 13 residues. Per the germline V gene, CDR1 is SNHLY and CDR2 is FYNNEI. Trimming removed 4 bases at V and 1 base at J, with 7 bases between. In DNA form, the CDR3 reads TGTGCCAGCAGTGGGGATGTCCAAGAGACCCAGTACTTC. It encodes CASSGDVQETQYF.

V and J are TRBV9 and TRBJ2-3; 11 bases line up with TRBD2. V was clipped by 0 bases and J by 4 bases; unmatched bases: 4. The CDR3 is 16 amino acids. In germline, CDR1 is SGDLS, CDR2 YYNGEE. CDR3: CASSVEGSGGADTQYF. DNA of the CDR3: TGTGCCAGCAGCGTAGAAGGTAGCGGGGGGGCAGATACGCAGTATTTT.

The J gene is TRBJ2-7, the V gene TRBV30; no firm D call. Germline V CDR1 and CDR2: GTSNPN, SVGIG (reference sequence). Trimming stripped 3 bases from V and 5 bases from J, with 20 bases between. CDR3 size: 15 residues. The chain's CDR3 is CAWSLDPAGNHEQYF. For the CDR3, the DNA is TGTGCCTGGAGCTTAGACCCCGCTGGTAACCACGAGCAGTACTTC.

The rearrangement uses TRBV10-3 and TRBJ2-1; TRBD1 matches 7 bases. CDR1 and CDR2 from the germline V gene are ENHRY and SYGVKD. V lost 3 bases and J lost 8; bases outside the gene matches: 7. The CDR3 is 14 residues long. The CDR3 sequence is CAISEGQEEDEQFF. DNA for the CDR3: TGTGCCATCAGTGAAGGACAGGAGGAGGATGAGCAGTTCTTC.

The chain couples TRBV4-1 to TRBJ2-1; the D is unclear. Germline CDR1 is MGHRA and CDR2 is YSYEKL. Trimming took off 3 bases at V and 0 bases at J, with 12 bases between the two ends. The CDR3 spans 16 residues. Written as DNA, the CDR3 is TGCGCCAGCAGCCATCCGACAACGAGCTCCTACAATGAGCAGTTCTTC. Translated, it gives CASSHPTTSSYNEQFF.

The chain joins TRBV4-3 to TRBJ1-2; 9 nucleotides align to TRBD1. Trimming took 4 bases from V and 8 from J; bases not matched to a gene: 5. Germline CDR1 and CDR2: LGHNA and YSLEER. The CDR3 is 13 amino acids. The CDR3 region is CASSPDRGYGYTF. The CDR3 DNA reads TGCGCCAGCAGCCCGGACAGGGGATACGGCTACACCTTC.

This clonotype was seen a few times. The V and J genes are TRBV4-1 and TRBJ2-1, with unresolved D. The CDR3 consists of 12 residues. Trimming cost V 4 bases and J 2 bases, with 3 bases left between them. Germline V gives CDR1 MGHRA, CDR2 YSYEKL. The CDR3 sequence is CASSRAYNEQFF. The CDR3 coding sequence is TGCGCCAGCAGCCGGGCCTACAATGAGCAGTTCTTC.

The V call is TRBV7-9, the J call TRBJ1-2; 9 bases are a match to TRBD1. Trimming removed 4 bases from V and 4 bases from J; junction bases left unmatched: 13. This CDR3 has 17 residues. Germline values: CDR1 SEHNR, CDR2 FQNEAQ (reference sequence). As DNA, the CDR3 is TGTGCCAGCAGCTCCCAGCCCCGGGACAGGGTAGTCTATGGCTACACCTTC. Translated: CASSSQPRDRVVYGYTF. Full variable domain (outside the CDR3, taken from reference TRBV7-9 and TRBJ1-2): DTGVSQNPRHKITKRGQNVTFRCDPISEHNRLYWYRQTLGQGPEFLTYFQNEAQLEKSRLLSDRFSAERPKGSFSTLEIQRTEQGDSAMYLCASSSQPRDRVVYGYTFGSGTRLTVV.

The chain is built from TRBV20-1 and TRBJ2-1; possibly TRBD1 or TRBD2 for D (5 bases each). CDR1 DFQATT and CDR2 SNEGSKA come from the germline V gene (reference sequence). CDR3 length: 14 amino acids. The germline V and J ends were trimmed by 3 bases and 8 bases, with 17 bases remaining between them. CDR3 sequence (DNA): TGCAGTGCTAGGTCGCCAGGGACCCAATATGAGCAGTTCTTC. Its translation: CSARSPGTQYEQFF.